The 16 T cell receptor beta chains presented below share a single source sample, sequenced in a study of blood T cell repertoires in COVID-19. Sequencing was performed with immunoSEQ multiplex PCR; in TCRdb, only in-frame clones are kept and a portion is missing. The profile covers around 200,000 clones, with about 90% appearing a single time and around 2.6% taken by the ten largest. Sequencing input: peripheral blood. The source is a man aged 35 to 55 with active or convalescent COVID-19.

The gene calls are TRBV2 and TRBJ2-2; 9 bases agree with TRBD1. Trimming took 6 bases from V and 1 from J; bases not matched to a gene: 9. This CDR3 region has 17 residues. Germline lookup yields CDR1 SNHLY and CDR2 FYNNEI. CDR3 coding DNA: TGTGCCAGCAGCGGCATGGACAGGGGAGAGAACACCGGGGAGCTGTTTTTT. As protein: CASSGMDRGENTGELFF.

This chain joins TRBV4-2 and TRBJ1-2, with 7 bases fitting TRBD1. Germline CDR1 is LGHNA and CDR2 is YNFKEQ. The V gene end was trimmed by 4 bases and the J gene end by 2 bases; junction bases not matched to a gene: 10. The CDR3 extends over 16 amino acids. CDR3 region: CASSPEPGQANYGYTF. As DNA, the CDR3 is TGTGCCAGCAGCCCGGAACCAGGACAGGCGAACTATGGCTACACCTTC.

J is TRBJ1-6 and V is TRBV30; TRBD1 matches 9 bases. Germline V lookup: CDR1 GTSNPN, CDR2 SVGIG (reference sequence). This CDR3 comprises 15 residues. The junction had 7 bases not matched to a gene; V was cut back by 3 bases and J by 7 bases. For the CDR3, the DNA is TGTGCCTGGAGAGAACAGGGGGCGCGGAATTCACCCCTCCACTTT. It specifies CAWREQGARNSPLHF.

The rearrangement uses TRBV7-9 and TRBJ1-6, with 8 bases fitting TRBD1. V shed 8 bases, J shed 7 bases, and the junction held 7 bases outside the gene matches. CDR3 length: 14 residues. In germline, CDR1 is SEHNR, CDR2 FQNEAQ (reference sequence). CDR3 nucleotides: TGTGCCAGCGTCCCGACAGGGGTGAATTCACCCCTCCACTTT. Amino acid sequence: CASVPTGVNSPLHF.

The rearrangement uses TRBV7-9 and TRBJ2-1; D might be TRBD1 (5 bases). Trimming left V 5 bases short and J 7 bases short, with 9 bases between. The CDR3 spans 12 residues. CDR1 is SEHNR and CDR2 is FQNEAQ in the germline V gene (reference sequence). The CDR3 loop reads CASSLDRNEQFF. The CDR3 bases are TGTGCCAGCAGCCTTGACAGAAATGAGCAGTTCTTC.

Here the CDR3 reads CASNEQGGNSPLHF. The CDR3 DNA sequence: TGTGCCAGCAACGAACAGGGGGGTAATTCACCCCTCCACTTT. The chain links TRBV6-5 to TRBJ1-6; 8 nucleotides agree with TRBD1. This CDR3 comprises 14 residues. Germline lookup yields CDR1 MNHEY and CDR2 SVGAGI. V was pared by 7 bases and J by 6 bases, with 5 bases of the junction left unmatched.

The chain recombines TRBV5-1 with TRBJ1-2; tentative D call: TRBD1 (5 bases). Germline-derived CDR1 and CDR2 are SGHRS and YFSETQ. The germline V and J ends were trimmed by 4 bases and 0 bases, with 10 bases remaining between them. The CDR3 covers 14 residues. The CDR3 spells CASSGDSTNYGYTF. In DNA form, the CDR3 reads TGCGCCAGCAGCGGTGACAGTACTAACTATGGCTACACCTTC.

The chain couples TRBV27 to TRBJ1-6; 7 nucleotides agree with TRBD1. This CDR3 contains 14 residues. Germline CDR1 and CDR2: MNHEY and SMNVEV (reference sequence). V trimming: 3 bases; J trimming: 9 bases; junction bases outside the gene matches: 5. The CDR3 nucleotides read TGTGCCAGCAGTTTGGGACAGACGTCTTCACCCCTCCACTTT. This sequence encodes CASSLGQTSSPLHF.

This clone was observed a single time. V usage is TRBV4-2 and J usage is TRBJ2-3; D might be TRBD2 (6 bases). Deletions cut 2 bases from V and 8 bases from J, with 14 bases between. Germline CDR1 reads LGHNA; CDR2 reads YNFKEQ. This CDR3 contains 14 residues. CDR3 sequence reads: CASSQNRDSSTQYF. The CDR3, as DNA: TGTGCCAGCAGCCAAAACCGGGACTCAAGTACGCAGTATTTT.

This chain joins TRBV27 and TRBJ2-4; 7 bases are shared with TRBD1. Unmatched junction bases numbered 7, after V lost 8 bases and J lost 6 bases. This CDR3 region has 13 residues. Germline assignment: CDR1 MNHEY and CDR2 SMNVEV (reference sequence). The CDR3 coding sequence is TGTGCCAGCGGGCAGGGGGTCGGAAACATTCAGTACTTC. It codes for CASGQGVGNIQYF.

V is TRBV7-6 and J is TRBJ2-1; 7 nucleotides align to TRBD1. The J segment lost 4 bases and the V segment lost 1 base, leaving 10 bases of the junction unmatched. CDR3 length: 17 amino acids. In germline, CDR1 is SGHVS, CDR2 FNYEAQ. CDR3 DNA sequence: TGTGCCAGCAGCTTAGGTGGAGTGGTCAGGGGGTACAATGAGCAGTTCTTC. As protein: CASSLGGVVRGYNEQFF.

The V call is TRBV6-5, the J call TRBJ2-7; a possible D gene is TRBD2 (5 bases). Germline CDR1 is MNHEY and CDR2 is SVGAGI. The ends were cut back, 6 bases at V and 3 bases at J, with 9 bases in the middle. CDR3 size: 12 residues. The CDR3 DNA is TGTGCCAGCAGAGACGGAGGCTACGAGCAGTACTTC. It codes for CASRDGGYEQYF.

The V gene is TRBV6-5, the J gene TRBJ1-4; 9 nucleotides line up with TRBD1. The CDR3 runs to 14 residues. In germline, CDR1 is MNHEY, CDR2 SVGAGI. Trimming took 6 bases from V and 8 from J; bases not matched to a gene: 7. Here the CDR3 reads CASSAQGAGEKLFF. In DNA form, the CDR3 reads TGTGCCAGCAGCGCACAGGGGGCGGGGGAAAAACTGTTTTTT.

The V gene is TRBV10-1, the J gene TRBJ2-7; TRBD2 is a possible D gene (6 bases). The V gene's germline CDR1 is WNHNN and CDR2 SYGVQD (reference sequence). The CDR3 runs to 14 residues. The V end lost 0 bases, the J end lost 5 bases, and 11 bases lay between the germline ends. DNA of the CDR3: TGCGCCAGCAGTGAGTCAAATAGGGAGGACGAGCAGTACTTC. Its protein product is CASSESNREDEQYF.

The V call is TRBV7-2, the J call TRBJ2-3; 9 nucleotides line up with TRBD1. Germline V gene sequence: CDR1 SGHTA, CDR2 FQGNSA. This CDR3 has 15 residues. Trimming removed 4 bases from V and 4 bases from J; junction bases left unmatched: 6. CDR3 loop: CASSSRDRVADTQYF. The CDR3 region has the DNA TGTGCCAGCAGCTCCCGGGACAGGGTGGCAGATACGCAGTATTTT.

CDR3 coding DNA: TGTGCCAGCAGTCACGGACAGGGGAATTCACCCCTCCACTTT. Translating gives CASSHGQGNSPLHF. The rearrangement uses TRBV6-5 and TRBJ1-6; 9 bases are shared with TRBD1. V gave up 5 bases and J gave up 7 bases; unmatched junction bases: 3. The germline gives CDR1 MNHEY, CDR2 SVGAGI. CDR3 size: 14 residues.